Presented here are 21 T cell receptor beta chains from one specimen sequenced in a study of beta chain features in type 1 diabetes. Sequenced material consisted of expressed TCRB transcripts (all of the isolated RNA was reverse transcribed). Using immunoSEQ multiplex PCR, the repertoire was profiled, and TCRdb retains in-frame clones only, with some absent. The repertoire holds 860,000 or so clones, with under 20% as singletons. Sequenced material: naive CD4+ T cells from blood. All receptors derive from a woman aged 18-29 years in good health.

This sequence joins TRBV28 and TRBJ2-7; D perhaps matches TRBD1 (6 bases). Deletions cut 5 bases from V and 2 bases from J, with 19 bases between. Germline V gene lookup returns CDR1 MDHEN and CDR2 SYDVKM. CDR3 length equals 16 residues. CDR3 sequence reads: CASSGALDRGTYEQYF. CDR3 DNA: TGTGCCAGCAGTGGGGCATTGGACAGAGGGACCTACGAGCAGTACTTC. The full variable domain, with the rest looked up from reference TRBV28 and TRBJ2-7, is DVKVTQSSRYLVKRTGEKVFLECVQDMDHENMFWYRQDPGLGLRLIYFSYDVKMKEKGDIPEGYSVSREKKERFSLILESASTNQTSMYLCASSGALDRGTYEQYFGPGTRLTVT.

This clone was counted between two and nine times. The CDR3 loop is CASSLVVTPGNTIYF. CDR3 nucleotides: TGTGCCAGCAGCTTAGTCGTGACACCTGGAAACACCATATATTTT. This chain links TRBV7-9 with TRBJ1-3, with no clear D. This CDR3 is 15 amino acids long. Germline V gene sequence: CDR1 SEHNR, CDR2 FQNEAQ (reference sequence). The V and J ends lost 1 base and 2 bases respectively, with 9 bases between them.

This sequence joins TRBV27 and TRBJ2-1; TRBD2 matches 7 bases. CDR1 is MNHEY and CDR2 is SMNVEV in the germline V gene (reference sequence). This CDR3 has 14 amino acids. After removal of 4 bases from V and 5 bases from J, the junction contained 5 bases not matched to a gene. The CDR3, as DNA: TGTGCCAGCAGTTGGACTAGACCTAACAATGAGCAGTTCTTC. This translates into CASSWTRPNNEQFF.

Only a few counts were recorded for this clone. This chain uses TRBV18 with TRBJ2-1, with TRBD1 as a possible D gene (6 bases). V was cut by 6 bases and J by 8 bases, with 11 bases left in between. The CDR3 length is 12 residues. Germline assignment: CDR1 KGHSH and CDR2 LQKENI. The CDR3 protein is CASSRGFDEQFF. The CDR3 DNA reads as TGTGCCAGCTCGAGGGGGTTCGATGAGCAGTTCTTC.

This clone was counted only a few times. This CDR3 is also generated by other DNA sequences in the sample. The chain recombines TRBV11-2 with TRBJ1-2; the D is unclear. V lost 1 base to trimming and J lost 1 base, with 4 bases between them. Germline loops: CDR1 SGHAT, CDR2 FQNNGV. This CDR3 has 13 amino acids. CDR3 loop: CASSLGVNYGYTF. The CDR3 nucleotides read TGTGCCAGCAGCTTAGGAGTTAACTATGGCTACACCTTC.

J is TRBJ1-4 and V is TRBV6-5; D unclear. This CDR3 contains 14 residues. Germline CDR1 MNHEY, CDR2 SVGAGI. The germline V and J ends were trimmed by 6 bases and 7 bases, with 15 bases remaining between them. The CDR3 nucleotides read TGTGCCAGCAGCAGTTCCTTGTCGGCTGAAAAACTGTTTTTT. Residues: CASSSSLSAEKLFF.

This clone was counted between two and nine times. Other DNA sequences in the same sample also yield this CDR3. The V gene is TRBV28, the J gene TRBJ2-1; perhaps TRBD2 as D (6 bases). The V and J ends lost 3 bases and 3 bases respectively, with 12 bases between them. The CDR3 runs 15 residues. From germline, CDR1 is MDHEN and CDR2 SYDVKM. The DNA of the CDR3 is TGTGCCAGCAGTTTGGGAGGCGCGAACTACAATGAGCAGTTCTTC. This encodes CASSLGGANYNEQFF.

This chain connects TRBV2 to TRBJ2-7, with 9 bases aligning to TRBD1. The CDR3 has 15 amino acids. V was pared by 6 bases and J by 2 bases, with 8 bases of the junction left unmatched. Germline V CDR1 and CDR2: SNHLY, FYNNEI. In DNA form, the CDR3 reads TGTGCCAGCAGCAGAGACAGGGGGAGGCCCTACGAGCAGTACTTC. Translated, it gives CASSRDRGRPYEQYF.

V usage is TRBV2 and J usage is TRBJ2-1; the D gene is possibly TRBD2 (5 bases). The CDR3 contains 17 residues. Germline V gene lookup returns CDR1 SNHLY and CDR2 FYNNEI. The V gene lost 6 bases and the J gene lost 0 bases, with 18 bases spanning the gap. This chain's CDR3 is CASSRDSLATSYNEQFF. CDR3 DNA: TGTGCCAGCAGCCGCGACTCCCTAGCAACCTCCTACAATGAGCAGTTCTTC.

This sequence joins TRBV18 and TRBJ2-5; 12 nucleotides match TRBD2. Germline V gives CDR1 KGHSH, CDR2 LQKENI. The CDR3 covers 18 residues. V was pared by 1 base and J by 5 bases, with 11 bases of the junction left unmatched. As DNA, the CDR3 is TGTGCCAGCTCACCACAACTAGCGGGAGGTGATAGTACGGAGACCCAGTACTTC. Its translation: CASSPQLAGGDSTETQYF.

This clone was seen a few times. This may come from a read error, since a much larger clone is one base off. At the DNA level, this CDR3 is encoded by other sequences in the same sample as well. V is TRBV2 and J is TRBJ2-7; D ambiguous. CDR3 length: 10 amino acids. Between the trimmed V and J ends, which lost 6 bases and 1 base, there was a span of 1 base. The germline gives CDR1 SNHLY, CDR2 FYNNEI. CDR3 DNA sequence: TGTGCCAGCAGGTCCTACGAGCAGTACTTC. Amino acids: CASRSYEQYF. Supplemented by reference TRBV2 and TRBJ2-7, the full variable domain reads EPEVTQTPSHQVTQMGQEVILRCVPISNHLYFYWYRQILGQKVEFLVSFYNNEISEKSEIFDDQFSVERPDGSNFTLKIRSTKLEDSAMYFCASRSYEQYFGPGTRLTVT.

This clone was found a few times. V is TRBV7-9 and J is TRBJ2-7; TRBD2 matches at 11 bases. Trimming removed 5 bases from V and 6 bases from J; junction bases left unmatched: 15. The CDR3 contains 17 residues. The germline gives CDR1 SEHNR, CDR2 FQNEAQ (reference sequence). The CDR3 here is CASSPRHLSGRAIEQYF. CDR3 bases: TGTGCCAGCAGCCCCCGGCACCTTAGCGGGAGGGCCATCGAGCAGTACTTC.

This clone was counted once. The chain recombines TRBV18 with TRBJ2-1, with 10 bases lining up with TRBD2. The CDR3 contains 16 residues. Trimming cost V 2 bases and J 7 bases; bases outside gene matches: 8. Germline-derived CDR1 and CDR2 are KGHSH and LQKENI. Here the CDR3 DNA reads TGTGCCAGCTCACCATGGGTTCTAGCGGGAGATAATGAGCAGTTCTTC. Protein: CASSPWVLAGDNEQFF.

This clone was seen more than once but under ten times. The chain is built from TRBV19 and TRBJ2-3, with D maybe TRBD2 (5 bases). Germline V gives CDR1 LNHDA, CDR2 SQIVND (reference sequence). CDR3 length: 15 amino acids. V dropped 3 bases and J dropped 1 base, with 11 bases sitting between them. CDR3 DNA sequence: TGTGCCAGTAGTATTGGCCTAGCAGGCACAGATACGCAGTATTTT. Amino acids: CASSIGLAGTDTQYF.

The chain couples TRBV6-5 to TRBJ2-7, with 9 bases matching TRBD2. In germline, CDR1 is MNHEY, CDR2 SVGAGI. CDR3 size: 15 residues. V lost 5 bases and J lost 1; bases outside the gene matches: 6. The CDR3 loop reads CASSLTSGASYEQYF. The CDR3 DNA is TGTGCCAGCAGTCTGACTAGCGGAGCATCCTACGAGCAGTACTTC.

This rearrangement joins TRBV7-2 to TRBJ2-3; D perhaps matches TRBD2 (6 bases). The V end lost 5 bases, the J end lost 0 bases, and 9 bases lay between the germline ends. Germline V gene data show CDR1 as SGHTA and CDR2 as FQGNSA. The CDR3 is 14 amino acids. CDR3 nucleotide sequence: TGTGCCAGCAGCCCCGGGACTAGCACAGATACGCAGTATTTT. Amino acids: CASSPGTSTDTQYF.

This clone was observed once. This chain links TRBV15 with TRBJ1-5, with D hard to call. V was cut by 5 bases and J by 6 bases, with 11 bases left in between. CDR3 length: 13 residues. Germline CDR1 and CDR2: LNHNV and YYDKDF (reference sequence). The CDR3, as DNA: TGTGCCACCAGCGCCCAAGGGCTTCAGCCCCAGCATTTT. It encodes CATSAQGLQPQHF.

This clone was seen a few times. The chain employs TRBV28 and TRBJ2-3, with unresolved D. Germline loops: CDR1 MDHEN, CDR2 SYDVKM. CDR3 length: 14 residues. Trimming left V 2 bases short and J 0 bases short, with 6 bases between. The CDR3 nucleotides read TGTGCCAGCAGTTTAGGGCAGAGCACAGATACGCAGTATTTT. Translation: CASSLGQSTDTQYF.

This sequence joins TRBV28 and TRBJ2-5; perhaps TRBD2 as D (6 bases). V was shortened by 11 bases and J by 5 bases, with 18 bases between the two germline ends. The CDR3 spans 13 residues. Germline V gene lookup returns CDR1 MDHEN and CDR2 SYDVKM. This CDR3 reads CAWGRPHGETQYF. The CDR3 DNA follows: TGTGCCTGGGGGAGGCCCCACGGCGAGACCCAGTACTTC.

This clone showed up many times. The rearrangement joins TRBV21-1 to TRBJ2-2; TRBD2, the D gene given by the table, was not confirmed from the DNA. TRBV21-1 is reported as a pseudogene. This CDR3 is 14 amino acids long. The CDR3: CASSPREGTGELFF. CDR3 coding DNA: TGTGCCAGCAGCCCCCGGGAGGGCACCGGGGAGCTGTTTTTT.

V and J are TRBV10-3 and TRBJ2-3; D possibly corresponds to TRBD2 (6 bases). The CDR3 totals 16 residues. From germline, CDR1 is ENHRY and CDR2 SYGVKD. The V end was cut by 3 bases, the J end by 2 bases, with 15 bases between. The CDR3 reads CAISDYHRTNTDTQYF. The CDR3 region has the DNA TGTGCCATCAGTGACTATCATCGGACTAACACAGATACGCAGTATTTT.